This is a list of T cell receptor beta chains from one sample in a study of cytomegalovirus exposure and HLA in healthy donors. Sequencing was performed with immunoSEQ multiplex PCR; in TCRdb, only in-frame clones are kept and a portion is missing. The table lists 150,000 to 200,000 clones, less than 85% of them singletons. Sequences were obtained from PBMCs. These receptors were obtained from a man aged 40-49 years in good health and CMV-seronegative. The conserved cysteine and the conserved F or W are not part of the CDR3 here. The D gene is left open where the match is weak.

V: TRBV7-3
D: TRBD1
J: TRBJ2-3
CDR3: ASSQGQGSEDTQY

V: TRBV27
D: TRBD1
J: TRBJ1-4
CDR3: ASSSRQGLREKLF

V: TRBV19
D: .
J: TRBJ2-5
CDR3: ASRGKETQY

V: TRBV5-6
D: .
J: TRBJ1-4
CDR3: ASSPLGKKGSEKLF

V: TRBV5-6
D: TRBD1
J: TRBJ2-2
CDR3: ASRGQGAHGELF

V: TRBV6-5
D: TRBD2
J: TRBJ2-3
CDR3: ASSYSELAVYTQY

V: TRBV5-4
D: TRBD2
J: TRBJ2-5
CDR3: ASSYGTSQETQY

V: TRBV6-1
D: .
J: TRBJ2-1
CDR3: ASSPSSYNEQF

V: TRBV6-6
D: TRBD2
J: TRBJ2-7
CDR3: ASSFSGGSGEQY

V: TRBV2
D: TRBD2
J: TRBJ2-2
CDR3: ASNSGGAPGELF

V: TRBV5-1
D: TRBD1
J: TRBJ2-5
CDR3: ASSLERQGVWETQY

V: TRBV7-3
D: .
J: TRBJ2-6
CDR3: ASSKQTAGYSGANVLT

V: TRBV5-1
D: TRBD1
J: TRBJ2-1
CDR3: ASSLDGQGANEQF

V: TRBV7-9
D: TRBD1
J: TRBJ1-2
CDR3: ASSDDRGSYGYT

V: TRBV5-6
D: TRBD2
J: TRBJ2-5
CDR3: ASSLVAGAGETQY

V: TRBV14
D: .
J: TRBJ1-6
CDR3: ASSQVGVGNSPLH

V: TRBV5-1
D: TRBD1
J: TRBJ2-2
CDR3: ASSPGQSNTGELF

V: TRBV6-5
D: .
J: TRBJ2-6
CDR3: ASSLASGANVLT

V: TRBV9
D: .
J: TRBJ2-5
CDR3: ASSVERGRETQY

V: TRBV7-6
D: TRBD1
J: TRBJ1-2
CDR3: ASSSGQGLEGYT

V: TRBV10-3
D: TRBD2
J: TRBJ2-1
CDR3: AITGTSGGNEQF

V: TRBV20-1
D: TRBD2
J: TRBJ2-7
CDR3: SARGRDEQY

V: TRBV27
D: .
J: TRBJ1-2
CDR3: ASSLAGNDGYT

V: TRBV21-1
D: .
J: TRBJ2-5
CDR3: ASSKVKFWTKQETQY

V: TRBV2
D: TRBD1
J: TRBJ1-1
CDR3: ASSEGDRNTEAF

V: TRBV5-4
D: TRBD1
J: TRBJ1-3
CDR3: ASSMDRINTIY

V: TRBV30
D: TRBD1
J: TRBJ1-6
CDR3: ALSDRVNSPLH

V: TRBV19
D: TRBD1
J: TRBJ2-7
CDR3: ASSIGTDSYEQY

V: TRBV5-6
D: .
J: TRBJ2-2
CDR3: ASSLVFGAGNTGELF

V: TRBV7-3
D: .
J: TRBJ2-7
CDR3: ASSLLSGPYEQY

V: TRBV9
D: TRBD2
J: TRBJ2-5
CDR3: ASSAGLAGGSQETQY

V: TRBV14
D: .
J: TRBJ1-1
CDR3: ASSRGVGTEAF

V: TRBV9
D: .
J: TRBJ2-3
CDR3: ASSVLLHTDTQY

V: TRBV6-5
D: TRBD2
J: TRBJ2-1
CDR3: ASSYSGGGAPEQF

V: TRBV7-8
D: .
J: TRBJ1-5
CDR3: ASSWAGRDSNQPQH

V: TRBV27
D: .
J: TRBJ2-2
CDR3: ASSLSITGYTGELF

V: TRBV29-1
D: TRBD2
J: TRBJ2-3
CDR3: SVGLAGGTTDTQY

V: TRBV7-9
D: .
J: TRBJ1-1
CDR3: ASSSSRGGGTEAF

V: TRBV2
D: .
J: TRBJ1-1
CDR3: ASSAGRWNTEAF

V: TRBV30
D: TRBD1
J: TRBJ2-3
CDR3: AWSRDRAVDTQY

V: TRBV7-9
D: TRBD2
J: TRBJ2-7
CDR3: ASRSSGGPTYEQY

V: TRBV7-2
D: .
J: TRBJ1-3
CDR3: ASSPYSGNTIY

V: TRBV13
D: TRBD2
J: TRBJ2-3
CDR3: ASSPTVASGPSSTDTQY